These T cell receptor beta chains were read from a single sample in a study of blood T cells in healthy people across ages. MiXCR, applied by TCRdb to the 5' RACE reads, yields one record per CDR3 protein. The table records about 1.6 million distinct CDR3 sequences, approximately 32% of them present only once. Sequencing was carried out using blood. Receptor source: a woman aged 30 to 39 in good health. Both conserved end residues are part of each CDR3. The order of the fields is CDR3 DNA, CDR3 protein, D gene, V gene, clone size, J gene. D genes are given only for firm matches. A clone size is listed for some rows: how often the clone was seen (once, few, many), or a class if it is expanded.

TGCAGCGTTGAAGATCTTCCAGGAAGTAACTATGGCTACACCTTC	CSVEDLPGSNYGYTF	NA	TRBV29-1	NA	TRBJ1-2
TGCAGTGCTAGAGAGGTCAGGGGCCAGGGGTCCTACAATGAGCAGTTCTTC	CSAREVRGQGSYNEQFF	NA	TRBV20-1	NA	TRBJ2-1
TGCAGCGTTTTCAACAGGAGGAACACTGAAGCTTTCTTT	CSVFNRRNTEAFF	NA	TRBV29-1	few	TRBJ1-1
TGCAGTGCTTGGGAGGCCTATGGCTACACCTTC	CSAWEAYGYTF	NA	TRBV20-1	NA	TRBJ1-2
TGTGCCAGCAGCCGACCTTCCGGGACTAGCGGGGACAATGAGCAGTTCTTC	CASSRPSGTSGDNEQFF	TRBD2	TRBV7-9	few	TRBJ2-1
TGCAGTGCTAGAGATATCGGGAGAATGAACACTGAAGCTTTCTTT	CSARDIGRMNTEAFF	NA	TRBV20-1	NA	TRBJ1-1
TGTGCCAGCAGCTTTAACCAGGGGGCGAGCACAGATACGCAGTATTTT	CASSFNQGASTDTQYF	TRBD1	TRBV5-5	NA	TRBJ2-3
TGTGCCAGCACCCTACGCGCGGGCTCCTACAATGAGCAGTTCTTC	CASTLRAGSYNEQFF	NA	TRBV7-6	few	TRBJ2-1
TGTGCCAGCACACCGTCACACGGTTTCGGGCAGTACTTC	CASTPSHGFGQYF	NA	TRBV12-3/TRBV12-4	many	TRBJ2-5
TGTGCCAGCAGCCAAACCGAGGGGCACTCCTACGAGCAGTACTTC	CASSQTEGHSYEQYF	NA	TRBV3-1	NA	TRBJ2-7
TGTGCCAGCAGCTTAGCGGCGGGAGGGAACTACGAGCAGTACTTC	CASSLAAGGNYEQYF	TRBD2	TRBV7-9	NA	TRBJ2-7
TGTGCCAGCAGCCGGGGAGCACTCCGGTACACAGATACGCAGTATTTT	CASSRGALRYTDTQYF	NA	TRBV11-2	NA	TRBJ2-3
TGTGCCAGCAGCTTCGATAGCGGGAGGGATGGTGAGCAGTTCTTC	CASSFDSGRDGEQFF	TRBD2	TRBV5-6	once	TRBJ2-1
TGTGCCAGCAGGACGCCGGGACTAGCGGGAGATGAGCAGTTCTTC	CASRTPGLAGDEQFF	TRBD2	TRBV7-2	few	TRBJ2-1
TGTGCCAGCAGCGTATCGGGACTACCGTACAATGAGCAGTTCTTC	CASSVSGLPYNEQFF	TRBD2	TRBV9	NA	TRBJ2-1
TGTGCCAGCAGCGTAGAGGGGAGAGAGAATGAGCAGTTCTTC	CASSVEGRENEQFF	NA	TRBV9	few	TRBJ2-1
TGCAGTGCTACACAGGGCTATGAAAAACTGTTTTTT	CSATQGYEKLFF	NA	TRBV20-1	few	TRBJ1-4
TGTGCCAGCTCTGGTAGAGGAATAGAGGGCTACACCTTC	CASSGRGIEGYTF	NA	TRBV2	NA	TRBJ1-2
TGTGCCAGCAGCCAAGATGAACTAGCGGGAATGGGTGAGCAGTTCTTC	CASSQDELAGMGEQFF	TRBD2	TRBV4-2	once	TRBJ2-1
TGTACCAGCAGCCGACGGTTGGGGGAGCAGTACTTC	CTSSRRLGEQYF	NA	TRBV7-9	NA	TRBJ2-5
TGTGCCAGCAGTCCTAGACCCAGTTGGGGCTACGGGCAGTACTTC	CASSPRPSWGYGQYF	NA	TRBV27	NA	TRBJ2-5
TGTGCCAGCAGTGACCGCCACTTAGGTCAGGGGGCAGTTACCTACAATGAGCAGTTCTTC	CASSDRHLGQGAVTYNEQFF	TRBD1	TRBV6-4	few	TRBJ2-1
TGCAGTGCTAGAGATAGCGGGAGGGCCGCTCTGACGCAGTATTTT	CSARDSGRAALTQYF	TRBD2	TRBV20-1	few	TRBJ2-3
TGTGCTAGTGGTTTCCAGGTAGGGTCTACGCAGTATTTT	CASGFQVGSTQYF	NA	TRBV12-5	NA	TRBJ2-3
TGTGCCAGCAGCCGACTAGCGGGAGGGGTGATCTCCTACAATGAGCAGTTCTTC	CASSRLAGGVISYNEQFF	TRBD2	TRBV7-2	few	TRBJ2-1
TGTGCCAGCAGCCCTCGGACAGTCGAAGCTTTCTTT	CASSPRTVEAFF	NA	TRBV7-9	few	TRBJ1-1
TGTGCCAGCAGCTTCCGACAGGCCCTTAATGAAAAACTGTTTTTT	CASSFRQALNEKLFF	NA	TRBV13	few	TRBJ1-4
TGTGCCAGCAGCCCCGGGGCGACTGAGCAGTTCTTC	CASSPGATEQFF	NA	TRBV3-1	NA	TRBJ2-1
TGTGCCAGCAGCACGGACAGGGCCTTAGAAGGCTACACCTTC	CASSTDRALEGYTF	TRBD1	TRBV12-3/TRBV12-4	NA	TRBJ1-2
TGTGCCAGCAGCCCACGACAGGGGCGAACAGATATGGAGTATTTT	CASSPRQGRTDMEYF	TRBD1	TRBV12-3/TRBV12-4	NA	TRBJ2-3
TGCGCCAGCAGCCTGGGGGGGCCCTATGGCTACACCTTC	CASSLGGPYGYTF	NA	TRBV12-3/TRBV12-4	many	TRBJ1-2
TGCAGTGCCACAACTAGCGTGCATGAGCAGTTCTTC	CSATTSVHEQFF	TRBD2	TRBV20-1	few	TRBJ2-1
TGTGCCTGCAGTTTAGGGAGATCCTCCTACAATGAGCAGTTCTTC	CACSLGRSSYNEQFF	NA	TRBV27	NA	TRBJ2-1
TGTGCCAGCAAGGGGTGGGGGAACACTGAAGCTTTCTTT	CASKGWGNTEAFF	NA	TRBV25-1	once	TRBJ1-1
TGCGCCAGCAGCCAAACAGGTAGTCAAGAGCAGTACTTC	CASSQTGSQEQYF	NA	TRBV4-1	NA	TRBJ2-7
TGCAGCGTTGGGGACCGATCCTGCGAGCAGTACTTC	CSVGDRSCEQYF	NA	TRBV29-1	NA	TRBJ2-7
TGTGCCAGCAGCTTAGGGCTTCGCCACTACGAGCAGTACTTC	CASSLGLRHYEQYF	NA	TRBV7-9	few	TRBJ2-7
TGTGTCAGCAGCCCGGACATGAATAACTATGGCTACACCTTC	CVSSPDMNNYGYTF	NA	TRBV12-3/TRBV12-4	NA	TRBJ1-2
TGTGCCACCTCGACTAGCGGGAGTCTTCTAGCCAAAAACATTCAGTACTTC	CATSTSGSLLAKNIQYF	TRBD2	TRBV27	NA	TRBJ2-4
TGTGCCATCAGACGGGACTCCGGACCATACGAGCAGTACTTC	CAIRRDSGPYEQYF	NA	TRBV10-3	NA	TRBJ2-7
TGCAGTGCTGGCCCAGGGGGTTGGAGCACAGATACGCAGTATTTT	CSAGPGGWSTDTQYF	TRBD1	TRBV20-1	many	TRBJ2-3
TGTGCCAGCAGCTCCGCACTTCCTTACGAGCAGTACTTC	CASSSALPYEQYF	NA	TRBV11-2	NA	TRBJ2-7
TGCAGTGCGCAAGACCGGATCACAGATACGCAGTATTTT	CSAQDRITDTQYF	NA	TRBV20-1	few	TRBJ2-3
TGTGCCAGCAGCCCTTCGGACAGGGGCTACGAGCAGTACTTC	CASSPSDRGYEQYF	TRBD1	TRBV13	many	TRBJ2-7
TGTGCCAGCAGCCTGGGAGGTCCGGGGGGCGGGTACGAGCAGTACTTC	CASSLGGPGGGYEQYF	NA	TRBV5-4	few	TRBJ2-7
TGCAGTGCAACAAACCTACAGGGGTGCTATGGCTACACCTTC	CSATNLQGCYGYTF	TRBD1	TRBV20-1	NA	TRBJ1-2
TGTGCCAGCAGCCAAGGCGGACTAGCGGGGAGGACAGATACGCAGTATTTT	CASSQGGLAGRTDTQYF	TRBD2	TRBV3-1	once	TRBJ2-3
TGTGCCAGCAGTGAACCAGGGGACAGCAGCTACGAGCAGTACTTC	CASSEPGDSSYEQYF	TRBD1	TRBV6-1	once	TRBJ2-7
TGTGCCAGCAGCCAAGATGAGGTAGCGGTCACCTACGAGCAGTACTTC	CASSQDEVAVTYEQYF	NA	TRBV14	NA	TRBJ2-7
TGTGCCAGCAGCTCCTCGGCTAGCGGGAGGATTAGAGAGCAGTACTTC	CASSSSASGRIREQYF	TRBD2	TRBV11-2	few	TRBJ2-5
TGCAGGGCTACCGGGCCAAAGAGAGAGACCCAGTACTTC	CRATGPKRETQYF	NA	TRBV20-1	once	TRBJ2-5